Reported below is one T cell receptor (beta chain). Its antigen is not known. One end of the junction varies from germline; a read error may be responsible. These data come from a study of glioma-infiltrating T cells after dendritic cell vaccination. Study conclusions and caveats: Higher TCR clonality did not directly relate to longer survival.

Time point given: after dendritic cell vaccination, including at tumor progression/relapse. The assay was immunoSEQ multiplex PCR, and TCRdb's table has in-frame clones only and misses some. This table has 100,000 or so clones, 85% to 90% appearing once. Germline V gene data show CDR1 as SGHRS and CDR2 as YFSETQ. The CDR3 covers 13 residues. This sample comprised blood, obtained after dendritic cell vaccination. The V gene is TRBV5-1, the J gene TRBJ2-1; a possible D gene is TRBD1 (5 bases). The receptor was derived from a human donor with glioblastoma. The CDR3 sequence is CASSFAGENRPIF. The CDR3 region has the DNA TGCGCCAGCAGCTTTGCAGGTGAAAACAGGCCGATCTTC.